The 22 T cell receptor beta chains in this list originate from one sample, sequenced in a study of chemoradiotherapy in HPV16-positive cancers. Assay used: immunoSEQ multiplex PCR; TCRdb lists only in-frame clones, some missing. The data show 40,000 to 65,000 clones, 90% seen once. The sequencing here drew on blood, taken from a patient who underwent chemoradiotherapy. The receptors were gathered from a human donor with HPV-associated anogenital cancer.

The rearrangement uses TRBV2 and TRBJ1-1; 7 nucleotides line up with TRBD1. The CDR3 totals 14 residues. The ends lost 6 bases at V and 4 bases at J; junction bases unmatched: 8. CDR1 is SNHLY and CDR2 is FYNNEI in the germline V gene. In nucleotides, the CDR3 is TGTGCCAGCAGCAACAGGGGCGGTTTCACTGAAGCTTTCTTT. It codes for CASSNRGGFTEAFF.

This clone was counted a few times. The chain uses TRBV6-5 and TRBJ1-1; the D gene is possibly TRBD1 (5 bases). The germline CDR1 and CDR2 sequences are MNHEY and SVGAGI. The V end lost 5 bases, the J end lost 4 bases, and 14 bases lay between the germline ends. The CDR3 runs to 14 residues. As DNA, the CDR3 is TGTGCCAGCAGTCGACGTGCGGGGGGCACTGAAGCTTTCTTT. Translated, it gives CASSRRAGGTEAFF.

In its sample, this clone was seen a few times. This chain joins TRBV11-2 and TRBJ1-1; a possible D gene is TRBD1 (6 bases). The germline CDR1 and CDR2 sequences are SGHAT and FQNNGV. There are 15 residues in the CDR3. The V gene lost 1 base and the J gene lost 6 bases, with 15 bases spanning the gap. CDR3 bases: TGTGCCAGCAGCTTAGGAGGGGGGCGGTTCGCTGAAGCTTTCTTT. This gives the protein CASSLGGGRFAEAFF.

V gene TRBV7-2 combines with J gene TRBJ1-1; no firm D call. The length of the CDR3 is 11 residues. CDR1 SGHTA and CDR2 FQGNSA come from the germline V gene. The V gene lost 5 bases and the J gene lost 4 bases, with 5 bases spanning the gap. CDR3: CASSISTEAFF. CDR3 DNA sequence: TGTGCCAGCAGCATTAGCACTGAAGCTTTCTTT.

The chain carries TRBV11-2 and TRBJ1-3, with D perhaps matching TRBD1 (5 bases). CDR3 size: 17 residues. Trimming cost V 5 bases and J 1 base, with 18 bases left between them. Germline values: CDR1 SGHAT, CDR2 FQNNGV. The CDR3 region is CASSVRQKLLSGNTIYF. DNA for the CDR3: TGTGCCAGCAGCGTACGACAGAAATTATTATCTGGAAACACCATATATTTT. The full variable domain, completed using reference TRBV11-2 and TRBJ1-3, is EAGVAQSPRYKIIEKRQSVAFWCNPISGHATLYWYQQILGQGPKLLIQFQNNGVVDDSQLPKDRFSAERLKGVDSTLKIQPAKLEDSAVYLCASSVRQKLLSGNTIYFGEGSWLTVV.

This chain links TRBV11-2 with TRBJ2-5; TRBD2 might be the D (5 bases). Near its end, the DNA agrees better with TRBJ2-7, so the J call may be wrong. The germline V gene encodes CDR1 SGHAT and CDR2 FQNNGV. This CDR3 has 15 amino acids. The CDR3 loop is CASSLVPDSSYEQYF. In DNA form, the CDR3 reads TGTGCCAGCAGCTTAGTACCGGACTCTTCCTACGAGCAGTACTTC.

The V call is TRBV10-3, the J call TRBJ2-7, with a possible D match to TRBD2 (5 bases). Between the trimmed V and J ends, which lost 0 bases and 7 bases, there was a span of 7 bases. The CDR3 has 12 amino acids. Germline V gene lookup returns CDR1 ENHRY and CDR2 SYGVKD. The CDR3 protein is CAISESGEEQYF. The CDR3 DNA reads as TGTGCCATCAGTGAGTCCGGGGAAGAGCAGTACTTC.

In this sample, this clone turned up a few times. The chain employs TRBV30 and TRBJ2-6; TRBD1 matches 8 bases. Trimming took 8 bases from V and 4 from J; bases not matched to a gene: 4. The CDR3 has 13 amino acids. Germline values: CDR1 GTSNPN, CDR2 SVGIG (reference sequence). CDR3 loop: CARQGTGANVLTF. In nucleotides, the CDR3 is TGTGCCAGACAGGGGACAGGGGCCAACGTCCTGACTTTC.

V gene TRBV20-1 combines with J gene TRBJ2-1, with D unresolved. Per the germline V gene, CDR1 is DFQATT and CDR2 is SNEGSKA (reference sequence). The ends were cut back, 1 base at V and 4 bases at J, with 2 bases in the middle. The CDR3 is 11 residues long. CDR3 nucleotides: TGCAGTGCTAGAGCATACAATGAGCAGTTCTTC. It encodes CSARAYNEQFF.

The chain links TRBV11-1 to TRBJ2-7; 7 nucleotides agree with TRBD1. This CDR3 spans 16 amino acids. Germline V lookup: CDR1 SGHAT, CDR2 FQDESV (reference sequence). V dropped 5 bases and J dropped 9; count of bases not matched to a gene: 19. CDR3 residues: CASSRQRTGKLRGQYF. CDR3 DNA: TGTGCCAGCAGCCGACAAAGGACAGGAAAACTACGAGGGCAGTACTTC.

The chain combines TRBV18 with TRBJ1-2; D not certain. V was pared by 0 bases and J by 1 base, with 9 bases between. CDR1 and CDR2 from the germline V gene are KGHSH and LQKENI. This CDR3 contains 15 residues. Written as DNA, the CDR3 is TGTGCCAGCTCACCACCGCAAGTCGTTAACTATGGCTACACCTTC. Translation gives CASSPPQVVNYGYTF. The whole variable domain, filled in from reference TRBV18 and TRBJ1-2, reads NAGVMQNPRHLVRRRGQEARLRCSPMKGHSHVYWYRQLPEEGLKFMVYLQKENIIDESGMPKERFSAEFPKEGPSILRIQQVVRGDSAAYFCASSPPQVVNYGYTFGSGTRLTVV.

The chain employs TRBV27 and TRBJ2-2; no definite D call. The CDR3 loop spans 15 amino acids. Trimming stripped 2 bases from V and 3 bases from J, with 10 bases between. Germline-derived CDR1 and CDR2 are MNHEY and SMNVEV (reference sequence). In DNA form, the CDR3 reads TGTGCCAGCAGTTTAACCGATGATTACACCGGGGAGCTGTTTTTT. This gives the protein CASSLTDDYTGELFF.

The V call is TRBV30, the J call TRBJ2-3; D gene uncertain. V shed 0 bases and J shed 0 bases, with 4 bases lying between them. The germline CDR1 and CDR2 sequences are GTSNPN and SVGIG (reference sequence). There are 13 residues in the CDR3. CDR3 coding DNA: TGTGCCTGGAGTGTACCTAGCACAGATACGCAGTATTTT. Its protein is CAWSVPSTDTQYF.

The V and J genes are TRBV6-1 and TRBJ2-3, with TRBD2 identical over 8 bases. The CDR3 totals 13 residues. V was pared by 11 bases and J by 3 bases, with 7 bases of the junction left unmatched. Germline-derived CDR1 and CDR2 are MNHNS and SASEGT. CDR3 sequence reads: CAGERGGTDTQYF. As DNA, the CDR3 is TGTGCCGGGGAACGGGGGGGAACAGATACGCAGTATTTT.

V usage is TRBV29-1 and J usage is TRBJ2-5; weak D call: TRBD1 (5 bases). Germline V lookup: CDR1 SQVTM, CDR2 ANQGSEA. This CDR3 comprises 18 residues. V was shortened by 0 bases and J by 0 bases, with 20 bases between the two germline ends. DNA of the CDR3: TGCAGCGTTGAAGATGGGGCCTACTCAGTAGGGTACCAAGAGACCCAGTACTTC. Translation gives CSVEDGAYSVGYQETQYF.

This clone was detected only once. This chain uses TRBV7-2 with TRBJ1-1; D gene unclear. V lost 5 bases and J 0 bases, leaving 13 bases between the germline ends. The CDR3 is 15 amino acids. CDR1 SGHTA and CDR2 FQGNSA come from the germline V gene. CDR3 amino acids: CASSPQGLLNTEAFF. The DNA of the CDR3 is TGTGCCAGCAGCCCCCAAGGGCTGCTGAACACTGAAGCTTTCTTT. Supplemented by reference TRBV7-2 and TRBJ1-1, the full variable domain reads GAGVSQSPSNKVTEKGKDVELRCDPISGHTALYWYRQSLGQGLEFLIYFQGNSAPDKSGLPSDRFSAERTGGSVSTLTIQRTQQEDSAVYLCASSPQGLLNTEAFFGQGTRLTVV.

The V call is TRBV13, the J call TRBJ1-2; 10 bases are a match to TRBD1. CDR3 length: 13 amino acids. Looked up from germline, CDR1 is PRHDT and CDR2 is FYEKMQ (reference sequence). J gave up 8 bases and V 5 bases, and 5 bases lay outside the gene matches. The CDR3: CASSQGQGGGYTF. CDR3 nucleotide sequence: TGTGCCAGCAGCCAAGGACAGGGGGGCGGCTACACCTTC.

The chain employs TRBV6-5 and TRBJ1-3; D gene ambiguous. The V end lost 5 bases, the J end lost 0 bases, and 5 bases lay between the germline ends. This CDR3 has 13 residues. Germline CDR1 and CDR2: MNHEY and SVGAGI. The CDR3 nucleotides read TGTGCCAGCAGTCCGTACTCTGGAAACACCATATATTTT. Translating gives CASSPYSGNTIYF.

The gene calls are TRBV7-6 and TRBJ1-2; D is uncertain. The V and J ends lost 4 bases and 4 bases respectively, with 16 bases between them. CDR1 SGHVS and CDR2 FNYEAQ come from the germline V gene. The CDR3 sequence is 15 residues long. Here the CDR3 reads CASSSGLGLSYGYTF. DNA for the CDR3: TGTGCCAGCAGCTCGGGCTTGGGTCTTAGCTATGGCTACACCTTC. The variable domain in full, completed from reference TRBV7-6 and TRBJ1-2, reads GAGVSQSPRYKVTKRGQDVALRCDPISGHVSLYWYRQALGQGPEFLTYFNYEAQQDKSGLPNDRFSAERPEGSISTLTIQRTEQRDSAMYRCASSSGLGLSYGYTFGSGTRLTVV.

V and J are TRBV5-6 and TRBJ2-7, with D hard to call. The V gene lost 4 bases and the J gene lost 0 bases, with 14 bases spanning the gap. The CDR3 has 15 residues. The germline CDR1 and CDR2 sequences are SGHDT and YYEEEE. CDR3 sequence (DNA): TGTGCCAGCAGCCGAGGTATGGCCAGCTCCTACGAGCAGTACTTC. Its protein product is CASSRGMASSYEQYF.

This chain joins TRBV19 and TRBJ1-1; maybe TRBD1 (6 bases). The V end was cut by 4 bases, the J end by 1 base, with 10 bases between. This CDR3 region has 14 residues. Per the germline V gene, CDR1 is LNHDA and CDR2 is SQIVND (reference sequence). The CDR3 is CASSTGHPNTEAFF. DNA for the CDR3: TGTGCCAGTAGTACGGGACACCCGAACACTGAAGCTTTCTTT. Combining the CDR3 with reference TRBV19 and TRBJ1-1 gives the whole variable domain DGGITQSPKYLFRKEGQNVTLSCEQNLNHDAMYWYRQDPGQGLRLIYYSQIVNDFQKGDIAEGYSVSREKKESFPLTVTSAQKNPTAFYLCASSTGHPNTEAFFGQGTRLTVV.

The CDR3 coding sequence is TGTGCCAGCAGCCCTCATTTCCGGCGGGGTGTCTCCTACAATGAGCAGTTCTTC. Translated: CASSPHFRRGVSYNEQFF. This sequence joins TRBV9 and TRBJ2-1; D might be TRBD2 (6 bases). The germline gives CDR1 SGDLS, CDR2 YYNGEE. Between the trimmed V and J ends, which lost 4 bases and 0 bases, there was a span of 20 bases. This CDR3 region has 18 residues. Based on the CDR3 plus reference TRBV9 and TRBJ2-1, the full variable domain is DSGVTQTPKHLITATGQRVTLRCSPRSGDLSVYWYQQSLDQGLQFLIQYYNGEERAKGNILERFSAQQFPDLHSELNLSSLELGDSALYFCASSPHFRRGVSYNEQFFGPGTRLTVL.